This T cell receptor beta chain was retrieved from a study of cytomegalovirus exposure and HLA in healthy donors. Study as a whole: There were some 120 million unique TCR beta sequences, drawn from 200 million or so T cells, in an earlier analysis. Findings and limits, study-wide: Earlier analysis found most TCR beta V segments productive about 87% or about 30% of the time. In a later analysis, a missense DCLRE1C variant was linked to TCR beta V- and J-gene trimming. HLA alleles showed associations with 16,951 TCR beta sequences in a later analysis, at a 0.05 false discovery rate.

In regard to this clone: Antigen unknown.

From germline, CDR1 is ENHRY and CDR2 SYGVKD. The V and J ends lost 6 bases and 1 base respectively, with 9 bases between them. CDR3 size: 14 residues. The PCR used 60 Vbeta and 13 Jbeta primers. Sequenced by immunoSEQ multiplex PCR; TCRdb stores in-frame clones only, minus some. The sample holds approximately 27,000 clones, 70% seen once. The sequencing input was PBMCs. The receptor was isolated from a woman between 45 and 65 years old in good health and CMV-seronegative. The V gene is TRBV10-3, the J gene TRBJ2-2; tentative D call: TRBD1 (6 bases). CDR3 sequence: CAIRGTQNTGELFF. The CDR3 nucleotides read TGTGCCATCAGGGGGACACAGAACACCGGGGAGCTGTTTTTT.